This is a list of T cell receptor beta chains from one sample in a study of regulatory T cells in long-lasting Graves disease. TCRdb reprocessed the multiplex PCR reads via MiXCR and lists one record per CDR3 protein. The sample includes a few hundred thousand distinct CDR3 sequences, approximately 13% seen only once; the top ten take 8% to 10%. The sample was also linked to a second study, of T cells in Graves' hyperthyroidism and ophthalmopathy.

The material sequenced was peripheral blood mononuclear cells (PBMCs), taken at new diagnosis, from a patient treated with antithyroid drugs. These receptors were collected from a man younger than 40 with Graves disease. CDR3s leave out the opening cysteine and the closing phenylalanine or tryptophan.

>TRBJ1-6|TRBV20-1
SARGQTNNSPLH
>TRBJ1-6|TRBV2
ASSEEEWSPLH
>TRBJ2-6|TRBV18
ASSPDGGANVLT
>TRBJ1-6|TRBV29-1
SVARGPNSPLH
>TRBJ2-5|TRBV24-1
ATSERQNQETQY
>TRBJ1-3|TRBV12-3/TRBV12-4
ASSPRDSGNTIY
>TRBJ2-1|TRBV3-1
ASSQDRYEQF
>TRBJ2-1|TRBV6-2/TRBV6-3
ASNPLLAEVYNEQF
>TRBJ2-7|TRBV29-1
SILAGGRVPY
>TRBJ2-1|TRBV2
ASRDEAGSMFHEQF